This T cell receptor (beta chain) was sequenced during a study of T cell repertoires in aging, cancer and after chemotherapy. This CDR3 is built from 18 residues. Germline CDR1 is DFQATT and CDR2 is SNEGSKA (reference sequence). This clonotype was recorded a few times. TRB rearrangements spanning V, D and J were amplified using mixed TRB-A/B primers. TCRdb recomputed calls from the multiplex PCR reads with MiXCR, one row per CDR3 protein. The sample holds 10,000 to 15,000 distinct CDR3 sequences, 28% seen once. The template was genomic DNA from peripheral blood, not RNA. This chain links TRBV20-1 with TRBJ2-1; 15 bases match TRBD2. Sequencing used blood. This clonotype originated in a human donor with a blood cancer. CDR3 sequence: CSAEPGTSGRISYNEQFF. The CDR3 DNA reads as TGCAGCGCTGAACCCGGGACTAGCGGGAGGATCTCCTACAATGAGCAGTTCTTC.